The 26 T cell receptor beta chains presented below share a single source sample, sequenced in a study of long-term antiretroviral therapy in people with HIV. At the survey level, the v3.0 immunoSEQ assay was run. TCRdb's copy holds only in-frame clones and misses some; the assay was immunoSEQ multiplex PCR. This table holds about 33,000 clones, 60% to 85% found once. This specimen was unsorted PBMCs, taken 3.1 years after starting antiretroviral therapy. The source of these receptors is a woman in her fifties or sixties with HIV.

The chain is built from TRBV7-3 and TRBJ2-3; perhaps TRBD2 as D (5 bases). CDR3 length: 16 residues. V was shortened by 0 bases and J by 4 bases, with 14 bases between the two germline ends. The germline V gene encodes CDR1 SGHTA and CDR2 FQGTGA. The CDR3 DNA reads as TGTGCCAGCAGCTTAACAGACGGGGATGAGGCAGATACGCAGTATTTT. Translation gives CASSLTDGDEADTQYF.

The chain links TRBV18 to TRBJ2-1; 7 nucleotides line up with TRBD2. V shed 1 base and J 2 bases; nucleotides not matched to a gene: 5. The CDR3 has 16 residues. Germline CDR1 is KGHSH and CDR2 is LQKENI. CDR3 coding DNA: TGTGCCAGCTCACCACGGACTAGGCCTACCTACAATGAGCAGTTCTTC. Its translation is CASSPRTRPTYNEQFF.

The chain links TRBV9 to TRBJ2-7, with 7 bases that match TRBD1. J gave up 2 bases and V 3 bases, and 5 bases lay outside the gene matches. CDR1 is SGDLS and CDR2 is YYNGEE in the germline V gene. The CDR3 contains 14 residues. The CDR3 coding sequence is TGTGCCAGCAGCGGCCGGGACAGAACCTACGAGCAGTACTTC. Its translation is CASSGRDRTYEQYF.

The rearrangement links TRBV30 to TRBJ1-3; a possible D gene is TRBD1 (5 bases). The germline CDR1 and CDR2 sequences are GTSNPN and SVGIG (reference sequence). This CDR3 is built from 15 residues. The V end was cut by 2 bases, the J end by 3 bases, with 14 bases between. The DNA of the CDR3 is TGTGCCTGGAGTAAACCCGGGACGGATGGAAACACCATATATTTT. Residues: CAWSKPGTDGNTIYF.

The chain recombines TRBV30 with TRBJ1-2; 7 bases align to TRBD1. Looked up from germline, CDR1 is GTSNPN and CDR2 is SVGIG (reference sequence). Trimming removed 2 bases from V and 3 bases from J; junction bases left unmatched: 3. CDR3 length: 13 amino acids. CDR3 sequence: CAWSFGQDYGYTF. In DNA, the CDR3 is TGTGCCTGGAGTTTCGGACAGGACTATGGCTACACCTTC.

The chain employs TRBV6-6 and TRBJ1-3, with D perhaps matching TRBD1 (5 bases). There are 13 residues in the CDR3. Germline assignment: CDR1 MNHNY and CDR2 SVGAGI (reference sequence). The CDR3 region has the DNA TGTGTCTCATTAAGCAGGGAGGGTGGCACCATATATTTT. Protein product: CVSLSREGGTIYF.

In this sample, this clone turned up a few times. The chain joins TRBV18 to TRBJ1-3, with 7 bases lining up with TRBD1. The CDR3 consists of 14 residues. Losses at the gene ends were 4 bases for V and 3 bases for J; bases not matched to a gene: 3. Germline V gives CDR1 KGHSH, CDR2 LQKENI. The CDR3 DNA reads as TGTGCCAGCTCACGGGACAGCCTTGGAAACACCATATATTTT. It yields the protein CASSRDSLGNTIYF.

The J gene is TRBJ2-3, the V gene TRBV5-1, with a tentative D call TRBD2 (6 bases). In germline, CDR1 is SGHRS, CDR2 YFSETQ. This CDR3 spans 15 amino acids. Trimming took off 3 bases at V and 2 bases at J, with 13 bases between the two ends. The CDR3 spells CASSSGTLPTDTQYF. DNA for the CDR3: TGCGCCAGCAGCTCCGGGACTCTCCCCACAGATACGCAGTATTTT.

The chain carries TRBV6-1 and TRBJ2-4; 7 bases are shared with TRBD1. Germline V gene data show CDR1 as MNHNS and CDR2 as SASEGT. The CDR3 extends over 13 amino acids. V gave up 6 bases and J gave up 8 bases; unmatched junction bases: 7. The CDR3 sequence: CASRTGSRDIQYF. As DNA, the CDR3 is TGTGCCAGCAGGACAGGGTCGAGGGACATTCAGTACTTC.

This rearrangement joins TRBV7-2 to TRBJ2-1, with no clear D. In germline, CDR1 is SGHTA, CDR2 FQGNSA. Trimming pared 0 bases from V and 9 bases from J, leaving 9 bases between. The CDR3 has 13 residues. The CDR3 is CASSLASPLEQFF. CDR3 DNA: TGTGCCAGCAGCTTAGCCAGCCCCCTTGAGCAGTTCTTC.

This clone has only one observation. The chain recombines TRBV27 with TRBJ2-1, with D possibly matching TRBD1 (6 bases). V was pared by 4 bases and J by 7 bases, with 8 bases between. This CDR3 is built from 12 residues. Germline V gene data show CDR1 as MNHEY and CDR2 as SMNVEV (reference sequence). The CDR3 is CASSSRGNEQFF. The CDR3 DNA is TGTGCCAGCAGTTCCAGGGGAAATGAGCAGTTCTTC.

The chain uses TRBV10-1 and TRBJ1-5; TRBD1 is a possible D gene (5 bases). This CDR3 region has 15 residues. Trimming removed 6 bases at V and 0 bases at J, with 12 bases between. CDR1 and CDR2 from the germline V gene are WNHNN and SYGVQD (reference sequence). Written as DNA, the CDR3 is TGCGCCAGCAGCGCACCACAGGCTAGCAATCAGCCCCAGCATTTT. It encodes CASSAPQASNQPQHF.

This chain links TRBV5-8 with TRBJ1-1; 8 bases are shared with TRBD1. This CDR3 is 13 amino acids long. Unmatched junction bases numbered 6, after V lost 2 bases and J lost 9 bases. Germline-derived CDR1 and CDR2 are SGHTS and YDEGEE. The CDR3 coding sequence is TGTGCCAGCAGCTTCGGACAGGGTGTTCAAGCTTTCTTT. This codes for CASSFGQGVQAFF. Variable domain in full (rest from reference TRBV5-8 and TRBJ1-1): EAGVTQSPTHLIKTRGQQATLRCSPISGHTSVYWYQQALGLGLQFLLWYDEGEERNRGNFPPRFSGRQFPNYSSELNVNALELEDSALYLCASSFGQGVQAFFGQGTRLTVV.

This clone was observed a handful of times. The chain recombines TRBV4-1 with TRBJ1-5, with D perhaps TRBD1 (5 bases). Germline assignment: CDR1 MGHRA and CDR2 YSYEKL. V was cut by 1 base and J by 4 bases, with 14 bases left in between. CDR3 length equals 16 residues. CDR3 protein: CASSQGPGLPNQPQHF. In DNA, the CDR3 is TGCGCCAGCAGCCAAGGACCGGGACTTCCTAATCAGCCCCAGCATTTT.

The genes are TRBV19 and TRBJ1-6; the D gene is possibly TRBD1 (5 bases). The ends were cut back, 4 bases at V and 4 bases at J, with 5 bases in the middle. Germline assignment: CDR1 LNHDA and CDR2 SQIVND (reference sequence). The CDR3 has 13 residues. The CDR3 reads CASSRQYNSPLHF. The CDR3 region has the DNA TGTGCCAGTAGTAGACAGTATAATTCACCCCTCCACTTT.

The rearrangement joins TRBV28 to TRBJ1-5; possibly TRBD1 for D (6 bases). V lost 1 base and J 7 bases, leaving 20 bases between the germline ends. CDR1 is MDHEN, CDR2 SYDVKM, per germline. This CDR3 is 17 amino acids long. This chain's CDR3 is CASSLSETGRGGQPQHF. The CDR3, as DNA: TGTGCCAGCAGTTTATCCGAGACAGGCCGGGGGGGGCAGCCCCAGCATTTT.

This clone was found once. The gene calls are TRBV18 and TRBJ1-2, with 8 bases matching TRBD1. The CDR3 has 14 amino acids. Germline values: CDR1 KGHSH, CDR2 LQKENI. Germline trimming cut 4 bases from V and 6 bases from J; bases unmatched to any gene: 7. The CDR3 sequence is CASSLIQGEDGYTF. Written as DNA, the CDR3 is TGTGCCAGCTCACTAATACAGGGGGAGGATGGCTACACCTTC.

The chain joins TRBV4-2 to TRBJ2-2; 9 bases match TRBD2. CDR3 length: 19 residues. After removal of 0 bases from V and 3 bases from J, the junction contained 11 bases not matched to a gene. Germline V gives CDR1 LGHNA, CDR2 YNFKEQ. As DNA, the CDR3 is TGTGCCAGCAGCCAAGATAATAGCGGGGGATTTCCGGACACCGGGGAGCTGTTTTTT. Its protein product is CASSQDNSGGFPDTGELFF.

The gene calls are TRBV11-2 and TRBJ2-1, with 16 positions matching TRBD2. This CDR3 comprises 18 residues. Trimming removed 5 bases from V and 7 bases from J; junction bases left unmatched: 11. Germline CDR1 is SGHAT and CDR2 is FQNNGV. CDR3 in DNA: TGTGCCAGCAGCACGGGACTAGCGGGGGGGCCAAGCGGGAATGAGCAGTTCTTC. It codes for CASSTGLAGGPSGNEQFF.

This clone was observed once. CDR3 DNA sequence: TGTGCCTGGAAGAGACAGGGGGCCTACGAGCAGTACTTC. As protein: CAWKRQGAYEQYF. The chain has TRBV30 and TRBJ2-7, with 9 bases identical to TRBD1. Germline loops: CDR1 GTSNPN, CDR2 SVGIG (reference sequence). The CDR3 contains 13 residues. V shed 4 bases and J 2 bases; nucleotides not matched to a gene: 3.

This clone has only one observation. The J gene is TRBJ2-2, the V gene TRBV4-1, with D tentatively TRBD2 (6 bases). Trimming shortened V by 1 base and J by 2 bases, and 11 bases separated the two germline ends. Per the germline V gene, CDR1 is MGHRA and CDR2 is YSYEKL. There are 16 residues in the CDR3. As DNA, the CDR3 is TGCGCCAGCAGCCAAGCGGAGGGCCTAAACACCGGGGAGCTGTTTTTT. Its translation: CASSQAEGLNTGELFF.

The chain carries TRBV5-8 and TRBJ1-6; D is unclear. V lost 3 bases, J lost 9 bases, and 19 bases lay in between. CDR1 is SGHTS and CDR2 is YDEGEE in the germline V gene. This CDR3 region has 16 residues. The CDR3 sequence is CASSSISDGSFSPLHF. DNA of the CDR3: TGTGCCAGCAGCTCGATTAGCGACGGCAGTTTTTCACCCCTCCACTTT.

The CDR3 loop is CASSLDRANNEQFF. In DNA, the CDR3 is TGTGCCAGCAGCTTGGACAGGGCGAACAATGAGCAGTTCTTC. This chain uses TRBV7-3 with TRBJ2-1, with 8 nucleotides matching TRBD1. The CDR3 is made up of 14 amino acids. Trimming took 3 bases from V and 5 from J; bases not matched to a gene: 3. Germline CDR1 is SGHTA and CDR2 is FQGTGA.

The chain has TRBV30 and TRBJ1-6; D perhaps matches TRBD1 (5 bases). Trimming left V 8 bases short and J 6 bases short, with 17 bases between. The CDR3 contains 14 residues. Germline CDR1 and CDR2: GTSNPN and SVGIG (reference sequence). The CDR3 sequence is CALHSGTFNSPLHF. As DNA, the CDR3 is TGTGCCCTACACTCCGGGACCTTTAATTCACCCCTCCACTTT.

This clone occurred once. The genes are TRBV15 and TRBJ1-3; TRBD1 is a possible D gene (5 bases). Germline CDR1 is LNHNV and CDR2 is YYDKDF (reference sequence). V was shortened by 0 bases and J by 6 bases, with 18 bases between the two germline ends. The CDR3 extends over 17 amino acids. DNA of the CDR3: TGTGCCACCAGCAGAGATCACCGAGCAGGGCTCTCAAACACCATATATTTT. Protein sequence: CATSRDHRAGLSNTIYF.

The chain is built from TRBV10-2 and TRBJ2-6; D is possibly TRBD1 (5 bases). V gave up 3 bases and J gave up 0 bases, with 9 bases separating them. The CDR3 totals 16 residues. CDR1 is WSHSY, CDR2 SAAADI, per germline. CDR3 amino acids: CASSDRARSGANVLTF. The DNA for the CDR3 is TGCGCCAGCAGTGACAGGGCCCGCTCTGGGGCCAACGTCCTGACTTTC.